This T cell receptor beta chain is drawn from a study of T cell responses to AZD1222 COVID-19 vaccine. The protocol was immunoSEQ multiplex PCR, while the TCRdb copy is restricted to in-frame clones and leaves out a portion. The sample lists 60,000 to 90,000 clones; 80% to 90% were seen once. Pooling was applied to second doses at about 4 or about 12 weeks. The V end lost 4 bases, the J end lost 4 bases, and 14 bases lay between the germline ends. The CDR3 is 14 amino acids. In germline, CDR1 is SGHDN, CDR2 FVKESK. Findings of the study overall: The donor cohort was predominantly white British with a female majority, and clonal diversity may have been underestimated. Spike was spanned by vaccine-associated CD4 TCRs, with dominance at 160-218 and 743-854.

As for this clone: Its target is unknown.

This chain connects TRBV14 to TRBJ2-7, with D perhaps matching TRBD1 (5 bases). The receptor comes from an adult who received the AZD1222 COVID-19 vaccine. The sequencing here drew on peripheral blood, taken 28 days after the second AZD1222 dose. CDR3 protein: CASSRPDRQYEQYF. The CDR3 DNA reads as TGTGCCAGCAGCCGACCCGACCGACAGTACGAGCAGTACTTC.